Below, 21 T cell receptor beta chains from the same sample are listed, as sequenced in a study of blood T cell repertoires in COVID-19. Repertoires were generated with immunoSEQ multiplex PCR, while TCRdb's copy carries only in-frame clones and drops some. The sample has 45,000 to 55,000 clones, 84% seen once; the top ten hold 1.6%. The sample was peripheral blood. The source is a man between 50 and 59 years old with acute or convalescent COVID-19.

J is TRBJ2-7 and V is TRBV11-2, with D possibly being TRBD2 (6 bases). Germline CDR1 SGHAT, CDR2 FQNNGV. V lost 5 bases, J lost 2 bases, and 16 bases lay in between. The CDR3 runs 15 residues. The CDR3, as DNA: TGTGCCAGCAGCCTCTCATCCGGGGAGGCCTACGAGCAGTACTTC. Its translation is CASSLSSGEAYEQYF.

The rearrangement links TRBV2 to TRBJ1-1; the D gene is possibly TRBD1 (5 bases). CDR1 and CDR2 (germline): SNHLY, FYNNEI. The CDR3 has 14 residues. With 4 bases removed from V and 7 bases from J, the gap between germline ends came to 16 bases. The CDR3 coding sequence is TGTGCCAGCAGTGTGGGAGTCCCCGGGGGTGAAGCTTTCTTT. This translates into CASSVGVPGGEAFF.

The V gene is TRBV27, the J gene TRBJ2-2; D gene ambiguous. The CDR3 covers 12 residues. Germline assignment: CDR1 MNHEY and CDR2 SMNVEV (reference sequence). V gave up 3 bases and J gave up 5 bases, with 4 bases separating them. This chain's CDR3 is CASSFMTGELFF. In DNA form, the CDR3 reads TGTGCCAGCAGTTTTATGACCGGGGAGCTGTTTTTT.

The chain carries TRBV7-2 and TRBJ2-7; D possibly corresponds to TRBD2 (5 bases). V shed 4 bases and J shed 4 bases, with 8 bases lying between them. The CDR3 runs to 12 residues. Per the germline V gene, CDR1 is SGHTA and CDR2 is FQGNSA. CDR3 residues: CASSSGEYEQYF. In DNA, the CDR3 is TGTGCCAGCAGCTCCGGGGAGTACGAGCAGTACTTC. Using reference TRBV7-2 and TRBJ2-7 for the parts outside the CDR3, the full variable domain is GAGVSQSPSNKVTEKGKDVELRCDPISGHTALYWYRQSLGQGLEFLIYFQGNSAPDKSGLPSDRFSAERTGGSVSTLTIQRTQQEDSAVYLCASSSGEYEQYFGPGTRLTVT.

This CDR3 reads CASSRQGEGTGELFF. The CDR3 DNA sequence: TGTGCCAGCAGCCGACAGGGTGAGGGGACCGGGGAGCTGTTTTTT. This chain uses TRBV5-4 with TRBJ2-2; the match to TRBD1 covers 7 bases. Germline trimming cut 4 bases from V and 5 bases from J; bases unmatched to any gene: 8. This CDR3 has 15 amino acids. Germline lookup yields CDR1 SGHNT and CDR2 YYREEE (reference sequence). The full variable domain, its missing parts supplied by reference TRBV5-4 and TRBJ2-2, is ETGVTQSPTHLIKTRGQQVTLRCSSQSGHNTVSWYQQALGQGPQFIFQYYREEENGRGNFPPRFSGLQFPNYSSELNVNALELDDSALYLCASSRQGEGTGELFFGEGSRLTVL.

The J gene is TRBJ1-1, the V gene TRBV29-1; D is unresolved. The V end lost 4 bases, the J end lost 6 bases, and 9 bases lay between the germline ends. Looked up from germline, CDR1 is SQVTM and CDR2 is ANQGSEA. This CDR3 has 11 residues. The chain's CDR3 is CSVVERAEAFF. CDR3 DNA sequence: TGCAGCGTTGTAGAGAGGGCTGAAGCTTTCTTT.

The rearrangement uses TRBV3-1 (or the pseudogene TRBV3-2) and TRBJ2-2; 9 bases align to TRBD1. The CDR3 length is 16 residues. V was pared by 2 bases and J by 4 bases, with 5 bases of the junction left unmatched. In germline, CDR1 is LGHDT, CDR2 YNNKEL (reference sequence). CDR3 amino acids: CASSQFGTGSTGELFF. In nucleotides, the CDR3 is TGTGCCAGCAGCCAATTTGGGACAGGGAGCACCGGGGAGCTGTTTTTT.

This chain uses TRBV7-2 with TRBJ2-7, with TRBD2 matching 11 bases. J lost 4 bases, V lost 4 bases, and 6 bases had no gene match. This CDR3 is 15 amino acids long. CDR1 is SGHTA and CDR2 is FQGNSA in the germline V gene. CDR3 sequence (DNA): TGTGCCAGCAGCTACACTAGCGGGAGTAGGTACGAGCAGTACTTC. Translating it yields CASSYTSGSRYEQYF.

V and J are TRBV5-6 and TRBJ1-3, with D maybe TRBD1 (6 bases). V lost 4 bases and J 4 bases, leaving 12 bases between the germline ends. Germline assignment: CDR1 SGHDT and CDR2 YYEEEE. This CDR3 has 14 amino acids. The chain's CDR3 is CASSTQGSGNTIYF. CDR3 nucleotide sequence: TGTGCCAGCAGCACACAGGGAAGCGGAAACACCATATATTTT.

The chain links TRBV10-3 to TRBJ2-7; possible D gene TRBD2, 7 bases. This CDR3 has 16 residues. Germline CDR1 ENHRY, CDR2 SYGVKD. V dropped 6 bases and J dropped 4 bases, with 22 bases sitting between them. CDR3 sequence: CAISDGAGAGYYEQYF. The CDR3 region has the DNA TGTGCCATCAGCGACGGCGCGGGGGCTGGGTATTACGAGCAGTACTTC.

This clone was counted a few times. The genes are TRBV28 and TRBJ1-5; tentatively, D is TRBD1 (5 bases). The germline V gene has CDR1 MDHEN and CDR2 SYDVKM. The CDR3 length is 17 residues. The V end lost 6 bases, the J end lost 2 bases, and 20 bases lay between the germline ends. CDR3 protein: CASRSWDAGRGNQPQHF. The CDR3 bases are TGTGCCAGCAGATCCTGGGACGCAGGGAGGGGCAATCAGCCCCAGCATTTT. The whole variable domain, filled in from reference TRBV28 and TRBJ1-5, reads DVKVTQSSRYLVKRTGEKVFLECVQDMDHENMFWYRQDPGLGLRLIYFSYDVKMKEKGDIPEGYSVSREKKERFSLILESASTNQTSMYLCASRSWDAGRGNQPQHFGDGTRLSIL.

The V and J genes are TRBV5-1 and TRBJ2-3; 9 bases map to TRBD1. The CDR3 extends over 13 amino acids. The V and J ends lost 7 bases and 5 bases, in that order; junction bases with no gene match: 5. Germline assignment: CDR1 SGHRS and CDR2 YFSETQ. The CDR3 DNA reads as TGCGCCAGCTGGACAGGGGCGGAAGATACGCAGTATTTT. Translated: CASWTGAEDTQYF. Filled out from reference TRBV5-1 and TRBJ2-3, the complete variable domain reads KAGVTQTPRYLIKTRGQQVTLSCSPISGHRSVSWYQQTPGQGLQFLFEYFSETQRNKGNFPGRFSGRQFSNSRSEMNVSTLELGDSALYLCASWTGAEDTQYFGPGTRLTVL.

This clone was counted a single time. V is TRBV3-1 (or the pseudogene TRBV3-2) and J is TRBJ1-5; 10 bases line up with TRBD1. The CDR3 covers 14 residues. V gave up 4 bases and J gave up 6 bases; unmatched junction bases: 3. From germline, CDR1 is LGHDT and CDR2 YNNKEL (reference sequence). CDR3 sequence: CASSLGTGVQPQHF. In nucleotides, the CDR3 is TGTGCCAGCAGCCTTGGGACAGGGGTTCAGCCCCAGCATTTT.

V usage is TRBV27 and J usage is TRBJ1-2; no reliable D call. The length of the CDR3 is 13 residues. Per the germline V gene, CDR1 is MNHEY and CDR2 is SMNVEV (reference sequence). V lost 8 bases to trimming and J lost 4 bases, with 14 bases between them. The DNA of the CDR3 is TGTGCCAGCCCTCGACTAGGGAGCTATGGCTACACCTTC. Its translation is CASPRLGSYGYTF.

The genes are TRBV15 and TRBJ1-4, with 11 bases that match TRBD1. This CDR3 has 16 residues. The trim removed 0 bases at V and 10 bases at J, leaving 7 bases unmatched. Germline CDR1 LNHNV, CDR2 YYDKDF (reference sequence). The CDR3 sequence is CATSRDPGTGGGKLFF. For the CDR3, the DNA is TGTGCCACCAGCAGAGATCCCGGGACAGGGGGAGGAAAACTGTTTTTT.

This clone appeared a single time. One end of the junction is discordant with germline, which a read error may explain. This rearrangement joins TRBV7-9 to TRBJ2-7; unclear D gene. The germline CDR1 and CDR2 sequences are SEHNR and FQNEAQ (reference sequence). This CDR3 is 12 amino acids long. Here the CDR3 DNA reads TGTGCCAGCAGTTCTGACTCCCACGAGCAGTACTTC. Translating it yields CASSSDSHEQYF.

This chain joins TRBV7-7 and TRBJ2-3, with 10 bases that match TRBD2. The CDR3 is 16 amino acids. Trimming removed 5 bases from V and 2 bases from J; junction bases left unmatched: 7. CDR1 and CDR2 from the germline V gene are SSHAT and FNYEAQ (reference sequence). This CDR3 is CASSRIAGGDTDTQYF. For the CDR3, the DNA is TGTGCCAGCAGCCGAATAGCGGGAGGCGACACAGATACGCAGTATTTT. Filled out from reference TRBV7-7 and TRBJ2-3, the complete variable domain reads GAGVSQSPRYKVTKRGQDVTLRCDPISSHATLYWYQQALGQGPEFLTYFNYEAQPDKSGLPSDRFSAERPEGSISTLTIQRTEQRDSAMYRCASSRIAGGDTDTQYFGPGTRLTVL.

The CDR3 protein is CASSQVGRRDTQYF. CDR3 coding DNA: TGTGCCAGCAGCCAAGTCGGGAGGAGAGATACGCAGTATTTT. The chain employs TRBV3-1 (or the pseudogene TRBV3-2) and TRBJ2-3; 7 positions agree with TRBD2. Germline V gives CDR1 LGHDT, CDR2 YNNKEL (reference sequence). V trimming: 1 base; J trimming: 5 bases; junction bases outside the gene matches: 3. This CDR3 contains 14 residues.

The J gene is TRBJ1-2, the V gene TRBV5-1; no reliable D call. The V end lost 0 bases, the J end lost 8 bases, and 11 bases lay between the germline ends. Germline V CDR1 and CDR2: SGHRS, YFSETQ. The CDR3 runs 13 residues. The CDR3 here is CASSLETGGGYTF. In DNA, the CDR3 is TGCGCCAGCAGCTTGGAAACGGGTGGCGGCTACACCTTC. The full variable domain, in which reference TRBV5-1 and TRBJ1-2 provide the parts outside the CDR3, is KAGVTQTPRYLIKTRGQQVTLSCSPISGHRSVSWYQQTPGQGLQFLFEYFSETQRNKGNFPGRFSGRQFSNSRSEMNVSTLELGDSALYLCASSLETGGGYTFGSGTRLTVV.

This clone was counted between two and nine times. This chain links TRBV28 with TRBJ2-3; D might be TRBD2 (5 bases). There are 15 residues in the CDR3. The V end was cut by 5 bases, the J end by 1 base, with 13 bases between. Germline assignment: CDR1 MDHEN and CDR2 SYDVKM. Written as DNA, the CDR3 is TGTGCCAGCAGTCCCGACTACGAAGGCACAGATACGCAGTATTTT. It encodes CASSPDYEGTDTQYF.

The chain carries TRBV10-1 and TRBJ2-3; 7 nucleotides agree with TRBD2. CDR3 length: 15 amino acids. CDR1 and CDR2 (germline): WNHNN, SYGVQD (reference sequence). Trimming cost V 0 bases and J 4 bases; bases outside gene matches: 4. CDR3 DNA sequence: TGCGCCAGCAGTGAGTCGGGAGGGGCGGCAGATACGCAGTATTTT. As protein: CASSESGGAADTQYF.